The TCR beta chain described here comes from a study of cytomegalovirus exposure and HLA in healthy donors. Findings of the study overall: Donor immune exposure was known only as CMV serostatus. In a later analysis, a missense DCLRE1C variant was linked to TCR beta V- and J-gene trimming. Analysis was performed later, and it showed HLA-associated TCR beta chains to be more clonally expanded than equally common others. Relative to the roughly 690-donor mean, N-insertions were reportedly fewer in an Asian-associated ancestry cluster in a later analysis.

PCR used 60 Vbeta primers and 13 Jbeta primers. TCRdb's copy holds only in-frame clones and misses some; the assay was immunoSEQ multiplex PCR. The data hold 120,000 or so clones, with around 72% observed a single time. Germline V gives CDR1 SGHRS, CDR2 YFSETQ. The CDR3 runs to 17 residues. With V trimmed by 3 bases and J by 0 bases, 11 bases remained unmatched. Note on this clone: The antigen is not known.

This clonotype was sampled from a woman aged 45-59 years in good health and CMV-seropositive. The V gene is TRBV5-1, the J gene TRBJ2-7; 8 bases fit TRBD1. Sequencing was performed on PBMCs. The DNA of the CDR3 is TGCGCCAGCAGCTCCGATCAGGGGGCGGGATCCTCCTACGAGCAGTACTTC. It codes for CASSSDQGAGSSYEQYF.